These 5 T cell receptor beta chains were all obtained from the same sample, sequenced in a study of T cells in Graves' hyperthyroidism and ophthalmopathy. Authors of the study amplified TCR beta CDR3 regions from RNA transcripts. HTBI primers were used for first-round RT-PCR of the TCR CDR3. TCRdb fed the multiplex PCR reads into MiXCR, producing one record per CDR3 protein. The sample has some 600,000 distinct CDR3 sequences; 14% are singletons. The sequencing input was blood. These receptors originate from a woman aged 25-40 years with Graves' hyperthyroidism that later progressed to Graves' ophthalmopathy.

The sample holds many counts of this clonotype. The chain carries TRBV4-3 and TRBJ1-3; tentatively, D is TRBD1 (5 bases). The CDR3 covers 13 residues. V lost 0 bases, J lost 6 bases, and 6 bases lay in between. Germline V gene sequence: CDR1 LGHNA, CDR2 YSLEER. The DNA for the CDR3 is TGCGCCAGCAGCCAAGACAGGGCAAACACCATATATTTT. This encodes CASSQDRANTIYF.

The V and J genes are TRBV7-3 and TRBJ2-7; D ambiguous. The V gene's germline CDR1 is SGHTA and CDR2 FQGTGA. The CDR3 sequence is 14 residues long. The germline V and J ends were trimmed by 6 bases and 0 bases, with 12 bases remaining between them. The CDR3 DNA reads as TGTGCCAGCAGTCCGTCAGGCGCCTCCTACGAGCAGTACTTC. Translating it yields CASSPSGASYEQYF. Filled out from reference TRBV7-3 and TRBJ2-7, the complete variable domain reads GAGVSQTPSNKVTEKGKYVELRCDPISGHTALYWYRQSLGQGPEFLIYFQGTGAADDSGLPNDRFFAVRPEGSVSTLKIQRTERGDSAVYLCASSPSGASYEQYFGPGTRLTVT.

Details on this clonotype: This may be a read error: a much more frequent sequence differs by one nucleotide. The chain carries TRBV2 and TRBJ2-5; 10 bases line up with TRBD1. This CDR3 is 12 amino acids long. V was pared by 8 bases and J by 3 bases, with 0 bases of the junction left unmatched. In germline, CDR1 is SNHLY, CDR2 FYNNEI. The CDR3 protein is CASGTGEETQYF. Written as DNA, the CDR3 is TGTGCCAGCGGGACAGGGGAAGAGACCCAGTACTTC. Complete variable domain (other parts from reference TRBV2 and TRBJ2-5): EPEVTQTPSHQVTQMGQEVILRCVPISNHLYFYWYRQILGQKVEFLVSFYNNEISEKSEIFDDQFSVERPDGSNFTLKIRSTKLEDSAMYFCASGTGEETQYFGPGTRLLVL.

This clonotype was detected many times. The chain joins TRBV3-1 to TRBJ1-2, with a weak D call TRBD1 (5 bases). V lost 0 bases, J lost 8 bases, and 19 bases lay in between. This CDR3 comprises 16 residues. The germline gives CDR1 LGHDT, CDR2 YNNKEL (reference sequence). As DNA, the CDR3 is TGTGCCAGCAGCCAAGACTACGGGACCACGGAGGGAGGCTACACCTTC. This translates into CASSQDYGTTEGGYTF. The complete variable domain, with remaining parts taken from reference TRBV3-1 and TRBJ1-2, reads DTAVSQTPKYLVTQMGNDKSIKCEQNLGHDTMYWYKQDSKKFLKIMFSYNNKELIINETVPNRFSPKSPDKAHLNLHINSLELGDSAVYFCASSQDYGTTEGGYTFGSGTRLTVV.

This clonotype has ten or more counts. This chain uses TRBV27 with TRBJ2-2; 7 nucleotides agree with TRBD1. The CDR3 is 14 residues long. The germline V gene encodes CDR1 MNHEY and CDR2 SMNVEV (reference sequence). J gave up 3 bases and V 2 bases, and 0 bases lay outside the gene matches. CDR3 amino acids: CASSLQGDTGELFF. The CDR3 DNA reads TGTGCCAGCAGTTTACAGGGGGACACCGGGGAGCTGTTTTTT.